The next 21 T cell receptor beta chains were all read from a single sample in a study of T-cell memory formation after mild COVID-19. TCRdb reprocessed the 5' RACE reads with MiXCR, giving one entry per CDR3 protein. The sample lists about 440,000 distinct CDR3 sequences; roughly 20% were seen once. Sequenced sample: PBMCs or a T cell subset sorted from them (not recorded which). These receptors all stem from an adult woman who had mild COVID-19 (a few samples of this study predate the infection). Cell type and time point are not known.

This clonotype was recorded a few times. The genes are TRBV3-1 and TRBJ1-6, with 7 nucleotides matching TRBD1. CDR1 LGHDT and CDR2 YNNKEL come from the germline V gene (reference sequence). V lost 6 bases and J lost 7; bases outside the gene matches: 3. The CDR3 is made up of 13 amino acids. The CDR3 loop reads CASRWDRNSPLHF. The CDR3, as DNA: TGTGCCAGCAGATGGGACAGAAATTCACCCCTCCACTTT.

The chain couples TRBV20-1 to TRBJ2-3, with 8 bases matching TRBD2. The CDR3 is 16 amino acids. Unmatched junction bases numbered 9, after V lost 0 bases and J lost 4 bases. CDR1 is DFQATT, CDR2 SNEGSKA, per germline (reference sequence). CDR3 DNA: TGCAGTGCTAGAGATCCAGCGGGGGCGGATTCAGATACGCAGTATTTT. Protein product: CSARDPAGADSDTQYF.

This clonotype occurred a few times. The chain uses TRBV25-1 and TRBJ1-2; D unresolved. Looked up from germline, CDR1 is MGHDK and CDR2 is SYGVNS. CDR3 size: 14 residues. Deletions cut 1 base from V and 6 bases from J, with 12 bases between. CDR3 bases: TGTGCCAGCAGTGAATTTGAACAGACCGATGGCTACACCTTC. This codes for CASSEFEQTDGYTF.

In its sample, this clonotype was seen a few times. The chain combines TRBV11-1 with TRBJ1-2; D gene uncertain. Trimming left V 0 bases short and J 6 bases short, with 17 bases between. Germline assignment: CDR1 SGHAT and CDR2 FQDESV (reference sequence). The CDR3 runs 16 residues. The CDR3 DNA reads as TGTGCCAGCAGCTTAGCGGCAGTGTCAGTGCGGAATGGCTACACCTTC. It encodes CASSLAAVSVRNGYTF.

This clonotype was found a few times. The J gene is TRBJ2-1, the V gene TRBV6-5; the match to TRBD1 covers 10 bases. With 5 bases clipped from V and 0 bases from J, the junction kept 10 bases outside the gene matches. The CDR3 has 18 amino acids. The germline CDR1 and CDR2 sequences are MNHEY and SVGAGI. CDR3 coding DNA: TGTGCCAGCAGTCACACTCTGGACAGGGGGAGCTCCTACAATGAGCAGTTCTTC. It encodes CASSHTLDRGSSYNEQFF.

The CDR3 sequence is CASSLYTLFGLAKNIQYF. The CDR3 bases are TGTGCCAGCAGTTTATATACCCTATTTGGGTTAGCCAAAAACATTCAGTACTTC. This rearrangement joins TRBV12-3 or TRBV12-4 to TRBJ2-4; D is uncertain. The V and J ends lost 2 bases and 0 bases respectively, with 17 bases between them. This CDR3 has 18 amino acids.

This clonotype has a handful of counts. The gene calls are TRBV6-5 and TRBJ2-7; D is unresolved. The germline gives CDR1 MNHEY, CDR2 SVGAGI. CDR3 length: 14 residues. The V end was cut by 6 bases, the J end by 0 bases, with 12 bases between. For the CDR3, the DNA is TGTGCCAGCAGGTCCGAGCCTAGCTCCTACGAGCAGTACTTC. Protein product: CASRSEPSSYEQYF.

To note about this clonotype: The germline gene is not matched at one end of the junction; a read error may be the cause. The V and J genes are TRBV7-6 and TRBJ2-2, with 8 bases that match TRBD2. Per the germline V gene, CDR1 is SGHVS and CDR2 is FNYEAQ. This CDR3 is 17 amino acids long. The CDR3 protein is CASSFISGRANTGELFF. CDR3 nucleotide sequence: TGTGCCAGCAGCTTTATCAGCGGGAGAGCAAACACCGGTGAGCTGTTTTTT.

A few counts support this clonotype. The chain couples TRBV19 to TRBJ1-2, with D uncertain. Per germline, CDR1 LNHDA and CDR2 SQIVND (reference sequence). V lost 4 bases to trimming and J lost 4 bases, with 7 bases between them. The CDR3 totals 12 residues. CDR3 in DNA: TGTGCCAGTAGTAACATCCTCTATGGCTACACCTTC. Its translation: CASSNILYGYTF.

The J gene is TRBJ2-1, the V gene TRBV6-5, with a weak D call TRBD2 (6 bases). Germline lookup yields CDR1 MNHEY and CDR2 SVGAGI. Trimming left V 4 bases short and J 8 bases short, with 15 bases between. The length of the CDR3 is 14 residues. Here the CDR3 reads CASSLGLASDEQFF. The CDR3 bases are TGTGCCAGCAGTTTGGGCCTAGCGAGCGATGAGCAGTTCTTC.

This chain links TRBV29-1 with TRBJ2-7; possibly TRBD2 for D (5 bases). CDR3 length equals 13 residues. The V end was cut by 6 bases, the J end by 1 base, with 13 bases between. Germline CDR1 and CDR2: SQVTM and ANQGSEA. In nucleotides, the CDR3 is TGCAGCGTGGCCGGAGGAGGATCCTACGAGCAGTACTTC. Amino acids: CSVAGGGSYEQYF.

This rearrangement joins TRBV21-1 to TRBJ1-1; the table's D call of TRBD1 was not tested on the DNA. TRBV21-1 is assigned pseudogene status. The CDR3 is made up of 14 amino acids. CDR3 loop: CASSTGQAFTEAFF. The CDR3 nucleotides read TGTGCCAGCAGCACGGGACAGGCCTTCACTGAAGCTTTCTTT.

The chain combines TRBV9 with TRBJ1-1; D is undetermined. This CDR3 contains 12 residues. V lost 3 bases and J 8 bases, leaving 11 bases between the germline ends. Germline values: CDR1 SGDLS, CDR2 YYNGEE. CDR3 nucleotide sequence: TGTGCCAGCAGCGGACGGCATCCGGAAGCTTTCTTT. Protein product: CASSGRHPEAFF.

This clonotype was picked up one time. CDR3 nucleotides: TGTGCCAGCAAACTAGCGGGAGTTGCCTACGAGCAGTACTTC. Protein sequence: CASKLAGVAYEQYF. The chain employs TRBV27 and TRBJ2-7, with 11 bases lining up with TRBD2. The CDR3 spans 14 residues. Trimming removed 7 bases from V and 2 bases from J; junction bases left unmatched: 4. The germline V gene encodes CDR1 MNHEY and CDR2 SMNVEV (reference sequence).

The chain is built from TRBV12-5 and TRBJ2-5, with 10 bases lining up with TRBD1. There are 15 residues in the CDR3. V shed 1 base, J shed 7 bases, and the junction held 6 bases outside the gene matches. Germline CDR1 is LGHNT and CDR2 is FRNRAP. The CDR3 sequence is CASGLEPGQGMTQYF. The CDR3 DNA reads TGTGCTAGTGGTTTGGAACCGGGACAGGGGATGACCCAGTACTTC.

J is TRBJ2-7 and V is TRBV10-3; 12 nucleotides line up with TRBD1. CDR1 and CDR2 from the germline V gene are ENHRY and SYGVKD. The CDR3 totals 17 residues. V gave up 0 bases and J gave up 2 bases; unmatched junction bases: 5. In nucleotides, the CDR3 is TGTGCCATCAGTGAGTCTCGGGACAGGGGGCTTCCCTACGAGCAGTACTTC. Translating it yields CAISESRDRGLPYEQYF.

V is TRBV11-1 and J is TRBJ2-1, with D unclear. V lost 0 bases and J 5 bases, leaving 5 bases between the germline ends. Germline CDR1 SGHAT, CDR2 FQDESV (reference sequence). The CDR3 sequence is 13 residues long. The CDR3 is CASSLAPDNEQFF. The CDR3 DNA follows: TGTGCCAGCAGCTTAGCACCCGACAATGAGCAGTTCTTC. Together with reference TRBV11-1 and TRBJ2-1, the CDR3 gives the full variable domain: EAEVAQSPRYKITEKSQAVAFWCDPISGHATLYWYRQILGQGPELLVQFQDESVVDDSQLPKDRFSAERLKGVDSTLKIQPAELGDSAMYLCASSLAPDNEQFFGPGTRLTVL.

V gene TRBV18 combines with J gene TRBJ1-6; the D is unclear. CDR1 and CDR2 (germline): KGHSH, LQKENI. The CDR3 is made up of 16 amino acids. The V gene lost 4 bases and the J gene lost 10 bases, with 20 bases spanning the gap. The CDR3: CASSLELGFGGSPLHF. The CDR3 DNA is TGTGCCAGCTCACTTGAGCTGGGCTTCGGCGGCTCACCCCTCCACTTT.

V is TRBV9 and J is TRBJ1-1; 7 bases line up with TRBD1. This CDR3 is built from 16 residues. Germline CDR1 SGDLS, CDR2 YYNGEE. With 1 base clipped from V and 1 base from J, the junction kept 7 bases outside the gene matches. The CDR3 DNA reads TGTGCCAGCAGCGTATTAACGACAGGGAAGAACACTGAAGCTTTCTTT. Translating gives CASSVLTTGKNTEAFF.

J is TRBJ1-1 and V is TRBV7-9; 7 bases line up with TRBD1. CDR1 SEHNR and CDR2 FQNEAQ come from the germline V gene (reference sequence). The CDR3 covers 14 residues. J lost 4 bases, V lost 4 bases, and 6 bases had no gene match. CDR3 coding DNA: TGTGCCAGCAGCTCATACAGGGGCATCACTGAAGCTTTCTTT. Amino acids: CASSSYRGITEAFF.

In this sample, this clonotype turned up many times. This chain joins TRBV2 and TRBJ2-3; D gene uncertain. The CDR3 is 13 amino acids. Germline V gives CDR1 SNHLY, CDR2 FYNNEI. V lost 1 base to trimming and J lost 2 bases, with 4 bases between them. CDR3 DNA sequence: TGTGCCAGCAGTGAAGGAAACACAGATACGCAGTATTTT. Residues: CASSEGNTDTQYF.